Sequencing of this T cell receptor beta chain was carried out in a study of patients and donors after allogeneic stem cell transplantation. V dropped 0 bases and J dropped 2 bases, with 5 bases sitting between them. The CDR3 covers 13 residues. Germline values: CDR1 MNHEY, CDR2 SVGAGI. TCRdb itself ran the RT-PCR reads through MiXCR, one entry per CDR3 protein. Of about 150,000 distinct CDR3 sequences listed, 30% to 45% are singletons. The sequenced sample was blood, either unsorted or a sorted T cell fraction (not recorded which). The genes are TRBV6-5 and TRBJ2-7, with D maybe TRBD2 (5 bases). The source is a human donor who was either an allogeneic HSCT recipient or a stem cell or donor lymphocyte infusion donor (not recorded which). It is not recorded whose cells these are; they may come from a transplant donor. For the CDR3, the DNA is TGTGCCAGCAGTTACTCCGGGGCCTACGAGCAGTACTTC. The encoded protein is CASSYSGAYEQYF.